One and the same sample provided the 10 T cell receptor beta chains below, sequenced in a study of blood T cell repertoires in COVID-19. Profiling relied on immunoSEQ multiplex PCR, and the TCRdb table lists in-frame clones only, not all of them. The sample lists about 150,000 clones, about four fifths seen once, with roughly 2.5% in the top ten. The source material was peripheral blood. Receptors originate from a woman aged 80 or over with COVID-19, enrolled during active disease.

This clone has a handful of counts. The CDR3 spells CASSPRLLANEQFF. The CDR3 region has the DNA TGTGCCAGCAGCCCCCGTCTTCTAGCGAATGAGCAGTTCTTC. This sequence joins TRBV9 and TRBJ2-1, with D possibly matching TRBD2 (6 bases). V gave up 4 bases and J gave up 7 bases, with 15 bases separating them. The CDR3 sequence is 14 residues long. The V gene's germline CDR1 is SGDLS and CDR2 YYNGEE.

The chain links TRBV5-4 to TRBJ2-1, with a weak D call TRBD2 (5 bases). The CDR3 is 12 amino acids. V was pared by 4 bases and J by 7 bases, with 9 bases between. CDR1 and CDR2 (germline): SGHNT, YYREEE (reference sequence). The CDR3 DNA follows: TGTGCCAGCAGCACGGACTCAAATGAGCAGTTCTTC. It translates to CASSTDSNEQFF.

The chain is built from TRBV28 and TRBJ2-2, with D possibly being TRBD1 (5 bases). V shed 7 bases and J shed 2 bases, with 14 bases lying between them. The germline V gene encodes CDR1 MDHEN and CDR2 SYDVKM. The CDR3 totals 15 residues. CDR3 sequence reads: CASTLPQVNTGELFF. DNA for the CDR3: TGTGCCAGCACCCTCCCACAGGTTAACACCGGGGAGCTGTTTTTT.

The gene calls are TRBV9 and TRBJ2-3, with D unclear. The CDR3 contains 13 residues. In germline, CDR1 is SGDLS, CDR2 YYNGEE. Trimming took off 3 bases at V and 6 bases at J, with 11 bases between the two ends. The CDR3 is CASSGPFGDTQYF. DNA for the CDR3: TGTGCCAGCAGCGGACCTTTCGGGGATACGCAGTATTTT.

CDR3 DNA: TGTGCCAGCAGCCCGCAGAGCGGGACCCGTCGCAATGAGCAGTTCTTC. Its translation: CASSPQSGTRRNEQFF. This chain links TRBV21-1 with TRBJ2-1; the D call of TRBD2 is as the table states it, not checked on the DNA. TRBV21-1 is a known pseudogene. This CDR3 comprises 16 residues.

J is TRBJ2-2 and V is TRBV21-1; the table's TRBD2 call for D was not verified on the DNA. TRBV21-1 is recorded as a pseudogene. The CDR3 has 18 amino acids. This CDR3 reads CASSTRPTEFSNTGELFF. The CDR3 bases are TGTGCCAGCAGCACTAGGCCGACCGAGTTCTCGAACACCGGGGAGCTGTTTTTT.

This clone was counted once. V is TRBV5-1 and J is TRBJ2-3; 11 positions match TRBD2. V dropped 0 bases and J dropped 2; count of bases not matched to a gene: 2. Per the germline V gene, CDR1 is SGHRS and CDR2 is YFSETQ. The CDR3 loop spans 16 amino acids. The CDR3 here is CASSLGLAGSTDTQYF. In nucleotides, the CDR3 is TGCGCCAGCAGCTTGGGACTAGCGGGATCCACAGATACGCAGTATTTT.

CDR3 protein: CAISDGTVSNQPQHF. The CDR3 nucleotides are TGTGCCATCAGCGACGGGACAGTTAGCAATCAGCCCCAGCATTTT. The rearrangement links TRBV10-3 to TRBJ1-5; 7 bases agree with TRBD1. The V segment lost 6 bases and the J segment 0 bases; nucleotides outside the gene matches: 5. This CDR3 has 15 amino acids. Germline V gene lookup returns CDR1 ENHRY and CDR2 SYGVKD.

V usage is TRBV30 and J usage is TRBJ1-5, with TRBD1 matching 7 bases. In germline, CDR1 is GTSNPN, CDR2 SVGIG (reference sequence). Trimming removed 4 bases from V and 7 bases from J; junction bases left unmatched: 7. The length of the CDR3 is 13 residues. The CDR3 region is CAWTTGAGQPQHF. The DNA for the CDR3 is TGTGCCTGGACAACAGGGGCCGGGCAGCCCCAGCATTTT.

CDR3 region: CASSLVGTGNSPLHF. The CDR3 DNA is TGTGCCAGCAGCTTAGTGGGGACAGGGAATTCACCCCTCCACTTT. The chain has TRBV7-2 and TRBJ1-6; 9 bases map to TRBD1. The CDR3 covers 15 residues. V dropped 1 base and J dropped 7; count of bases not matched to a gene: 2. Looked up from germline, CDR1 is SGHTA and CDR2 is FQGNSA.